This T cell receptor (beta chain) appears in the sequencing data of a study of cytomegalovirus exposure and HLA in healthy donors listed by TCRdb under 2017. Regarding the study in general: An earlier analysis of roughly 570 of the donors reported 276 Gb of sequence data and 117 million unique TCR beta sequences obtained from around 190 million T cells. Typing coverage differed by locus: A, B, C, DRB1 and DQB1 were typed in about 629-630 donors, DQA1 in 500 to 550, DPA1 in around 580, and DPB1 in approximately 450. In an earlier analysis of roughly 540 of the donors, high-throughput TCR beta sequencing was used to judge whether each TCR beta V gene segment behaved as functional or pseudogenic. To study patterns of TCR occurrence, a later analysis re-analyzed previously published TCR beta repertoires from 650 to 750 donors and added high-resolution HLA genotyping. Donor age, sex, ethnicity and CMV serostatus were compiled together with the repertoire data. An early release covering roughly 600 HLA-typed donors comprised about 300 gigabases of sequencing data and tens of millions of unique TCR sequences. A later genetic analysis took genome-wide SNP genotypes for about three fifths of the 666 donors and used that subset as a discovery cohort. Class I and class II HLA loci were covered by the typing at four-digit resolution. All discovery cohort repertoires had been generated on a single sequencing platform. A separate validation cohort of approximately 120 different subjects was used in addition to the roughly 670-subject first cohort. The study was designed to test whether signatures of past pathogen exposure could be identified by cataloging public T cell receptors. Of the roughly 400 genotyped donors, 75% to 85% were placed in the genetic ancestry cluster associated with self-reported Caucasian donors. The study used immunosequencing to profile the T cell repertoires of more than 650 subjects and linked those repertoires to cytomegalovirus serostatus. Several DR-DQ haplotypes were treated as single units for association and clustering because of strong linkage in the cohort. Rather than drawing on any new phenotypic data, the later analysis identified candidate immune exposures from TCR beta sequences and the way those sequences occurred across donors. High-throughput TCR immunosequencing, statistical association of individual TCRs with disease status, and machine learning were combined to predict cytomegalovirus infection status. On average, roughly 240,000 unique TCR beta nucleotide sequences were sequenced per donor among 398 genotyped donors of the cohort, with 15% to 20% of those sequences being non-productive. The investigation overall reported the following: In the study, approximately 150 TCR beta chains were listed as associated with cytomegalovirus. While some public TCRs were present in many individuals, most TCR sequences turned up only very rarely across donors. In vitro tests confirmed that a few of the cytomegalovirus-associated TCR beta chains recognize cytomegalovirus antigens. In a later genetic analysis, fewer N-insertions in productive TCRs were reported among donors in an Asian-associated ancestry cluster than the roughly 700-donor mean. A group of highly shared sequence variants was considered likely to be a technical artifact of the sequencing pipeline. Over 15 rarely observed V segments, including chromosome 9 orphons, were excluded from the earlier analysis of just under 600 of the donors because counts were too low. V-gene and J-gene trimming of TCR beta chains was associated with a missense DCLRE1C variant in a later genetic analysis, and the association was replicated in an independent cohort. For the cohort, immune exposure information was limited to CMV serostatus. According to a later analysis, most CMV-associated TCR beta chains appeared to be HLA-restricted, and the HLA associations seemed to be driven largely by CMV exposure. HLA typing was unavailable for some donors at each locus, so association tests used only the typed subset. The cohort was sequenced for TCR beta chains only, and without alpha or paired-chain data the features that could be detected were limited. Linkage disequilibrium might explain the correlated functional status among segregating V segments, but an unknown experimental factor could not be ruled out. In a later analysis, around 17,000 TCR beta sequences were associated with specific HLA alleles at a false discovery rate of 0.05. In a later analysis, several top co-occurrence clusters were reported to appear linked to parvovirus B19, influenza, CMV and Epstein-Barr virus. Some IMGT-functional V segments, including TRBV6-2 and TRBV6-3, could not be told apart with the 87-base-pair reads, so those segments were excluded. It was suggested by the authors that the approach could potentially be generalized to other disease states and immunological phenotypes. A later analysis found that TCR association rates varied across HLA loci, with DRB1 alleles showing the most associated TCRs and HLA-C alleles the fewest. A further reported finding was that TCR beta sequences accurately predicted the HLA-A and HLA-B alleles for most subjects in the first cohort. When HLA alleles, especially DR and DQ, strongly co-occurred, TCR associations were difficult to assign to individual alleles. Roughly uniform sequencing depth across donors was assumed in presence/absence analyses, although this assumption may not hold. An earlier analysis of approximately 590 of the donors showed that most TCR beta V segments appeared in productive rearrangements either about 87% or about 30% of the time, which broadly matched IMGT annotations. The classifier was reported to diagnose cytomegalovirus status with high specificity and sensitivity in both the original cohort and the validation cohort. In a later analysis, HLA-associated TCR beta chains showed more clonal expansion and lower generation probabilities than non-associated chains that were equally common.

In total, around 600 healthy bone marrow donors made up the cohort. At the time of sampling, all cohort members were nominally healthy, though unrecorded immune exposures were likely present. The donor tested CMV seronegative and was one of the 352 seronegative cohort members. Every donor gave a peripheral blood sample, and the peripheral blood mononuclear cells from that sample were used for TCR beta sequencing. Genomic DNA extraction from the blood cell samples was performed with the Qiagen DNeasy Blood Extraction Kit. Library preparation employed the immunoSEQ multiplex PCR assay. A mixture of 60 forward primers for TCR Vbeta segments and 13 reverse primers for TCR Jbeta segments was used in the multiplex PCR. The CDR3 region of rearranged TCR beta genes was amplified from genomic DNA with a multiplex PCR assay. Amplified TCR beta libraries were sequenced as 87-base-pair reads on the Illumina HiSeq System. Per the source publication's procedure: Across the roughly 670 repertoires, a later analysis counted 75 million to 90 million unique TCR beta chains, approximately 10 million of which were shared by at least two donors. Raw reads were error-corrected and collapsed into unique sequences by a nearest-neighbor algorithm in which closely related sequences were merged to remove PCR and sequencing errors. Alignment of CDR3 sequences to IMGT reference sequences was used to assign V, D and J gene segments. For a sequence to be retained, a match of at least six nucleotides was required to both a V gene segment and a J gene segment. Rearrangements were called productive when the CDR3 lacked stop codons and stayed in frame with V and J; all others were non-productive. CDR3 was defined by IMGT convention, running from the second conserved V-encoded cysteine to the conserved J-encoded phenylalanine. The earlier analysis of 450 to 750 of the donors excluded any sequence lacking an unambiguous match to a single V gene segment. In an earlier analysis of several hundred of the donors, V segments were called functional above 56.7% productive rearrangements and were called segregating when the between-donor standard deviation exceeded 5%. A statistical classification framework was developed to diagnose cytomegalovirus status using the catalog of TCR beta chain sequences. In a later analysis, V and J genes were assigned by comparing TCR nucleotide sequences against IMGT/GENE-DB human TR gene sequences. In a later analysis, CDR3 sequences and most-parsimonious VDJ recombination scenarios were assigned using the TCRdist pipeline. In a later analysis, each TCR beta chain was defined by its CDR3 amino acid sequence together with its V-gene family, and reads lacking a unique V-gene family were excluded. In a later analysis, nearly 600 highly shared, low-generation-probability nucleotide sequences were removed to address suspected cross-contamination and a sequencing artifact. In a later analysis, a clonal expansion index for each public chain was calculated from normalized within-repertoire ranks of inferred template counts. In a later analysis, generation probabilities were computed using a VDJ recombination model fitted to out-of-frame rearrangements, and the results were checked against IGoR. Hypergeometric tests were used in a later analysis to score TCR-TCR, TCR-HLA and TCR-CMV co-occurrence, with a repertoire-size bias correction applied to the TCR pairs. A later analysis estimated false discovery rates by permuting HLA or CMV assignments 20 times. In a later analysis, co-occurring TCRs were grouped using DBSCAN, and TCRdist sequence similarity was added for clustering within HLA-allele-positive subsets. Repertoires with fewer than 30,000 or more than 120,000 public chains were left out of co-occurrence clustering, as were five repertoires with anomalous nucleotide sharing. TCRdb obtained this table from immuneACCESS and retained in-frame rearrangements with V and J assigned. These tables miss some clones; where compared with another copy, unresolved V genes account for less than half of the shortfall, and the remainder is unexplained. The DNA gave D and trimming, while V, J and clone size come from that table. Present in this sample are 150,000 or so clones, roughly 70% of which were seen just once. The ten top clones hold around 3% of the sample.

With regard to this clone: The antigen it binds to is not known. The sample holds no much larger clone one base away, and base qualities are not on file.

There are 16 amino acids in the CDR3, from cysteine to phenylalanine inclusive. The read is trimmed to its CDR3 DNA, 48 bases read in frame from base 1. Between the V and J ends, shortened by 6 bases and 0 bases respectively, the junction contains 15 bases. Sequences MGHRA (CDR1) and YSYEKL (CDR2) are obtained from the germline V gene. The material sequenced was PBMCs. The TCR sequence derives from a male donor in good health and CMV-seronegative. The receptor chain draws on TRBV4-1 and TRBJ2-1; the D gene lacks a confident call. Read as DNA, the sequence is TGCGCCAGCAGGTTATCTGACTGGAGCTCCTACAATGAGCAGTTCTTC. This encodes CASRLSDWSSYNEQFF.